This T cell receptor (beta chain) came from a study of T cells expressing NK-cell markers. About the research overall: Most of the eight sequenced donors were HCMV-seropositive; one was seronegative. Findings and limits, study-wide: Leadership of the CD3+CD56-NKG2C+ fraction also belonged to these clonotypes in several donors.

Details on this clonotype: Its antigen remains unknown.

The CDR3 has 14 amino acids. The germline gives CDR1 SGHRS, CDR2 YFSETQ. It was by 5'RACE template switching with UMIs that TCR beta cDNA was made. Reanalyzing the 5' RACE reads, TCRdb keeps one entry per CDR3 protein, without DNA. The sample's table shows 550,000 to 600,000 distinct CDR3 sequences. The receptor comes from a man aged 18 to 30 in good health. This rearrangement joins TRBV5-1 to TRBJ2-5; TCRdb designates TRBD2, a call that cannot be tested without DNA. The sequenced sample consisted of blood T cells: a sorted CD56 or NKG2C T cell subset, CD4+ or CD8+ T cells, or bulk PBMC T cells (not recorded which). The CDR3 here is CASLETSGRETQYF.